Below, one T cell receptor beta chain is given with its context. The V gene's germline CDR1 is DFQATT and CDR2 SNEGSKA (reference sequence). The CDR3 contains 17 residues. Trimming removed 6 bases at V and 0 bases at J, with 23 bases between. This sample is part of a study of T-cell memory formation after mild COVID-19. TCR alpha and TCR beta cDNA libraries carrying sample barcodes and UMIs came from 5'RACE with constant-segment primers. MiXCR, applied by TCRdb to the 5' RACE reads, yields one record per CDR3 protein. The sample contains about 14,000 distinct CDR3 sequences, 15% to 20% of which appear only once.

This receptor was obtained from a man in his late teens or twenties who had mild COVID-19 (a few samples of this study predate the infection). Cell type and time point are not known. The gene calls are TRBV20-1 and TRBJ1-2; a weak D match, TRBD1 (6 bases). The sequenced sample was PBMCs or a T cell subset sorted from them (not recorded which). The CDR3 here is CSALTHDRSVTNYGYTF. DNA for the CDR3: TGCAGTGCCCTCACCCACGACAGGTCCGTAACTAACTATGGCTACACCTTC.